This is a list of T cell receptor beta chains from one sample in a study of persistence of HIV-infected CD4 T cells. Their antigens remain unidentified. The data were produced by immunoSEQ multiplex PCR, yet TCRdb's version contains in-frame clones alone and is incomplete. The data hold roughly 43,000 clones, with roughly 90% observed a single time. Sequencing used CD4+ T cells sorted from PBMCs after approximately 20-hour stimulation, obtained from a patient who received antiretroviral therapy. All receptors come from an adult man with HIV who was CMV-seropositive. Both conserved end residues are part of each CDR3. Each record gives: V gene, clone size, D gene, J gene, CDR3 protein, CDR3 DNA. A D gene is named only where the DNA matches it firmly. The size of a clone is reported for some rows only, either as once, few or many, or as a class for expanded clones.

TRBV27	once	TRBD1	TRBJ1-2	CASSFGQGLLGGYTF	TGTGCCAGCAGTTTCGGACAGGGCCTTTTAGGTGGCTACACCTTC
TRBV6-5	NA	NA	TRBJ1-5	CASGENGNQPQHF	TGTGCCAGCGGAGAAAACGGCAATCAGCCCCAGCATTTT
TRBV27	NA	TRBD1	TRBJ1-2	CASSSTGTGGIGYTF	TGTGCCAGCAGTTCGACCGGGACAGGGGGCATCGGCTACACCTTC
TRBV30	NA	TRBD2	TRBJ2-1	CAWSVLGLAIYNEQFF	TGTGCCTGGAGTGTACTAGGACTAGCGATATACAATGAGCAGTTCTTC
TRBV28	NA	NA	TRBJ2-6	CASSLFRGGSGANVLTF	TGTGCCAGCAGTTTATTCCGGGGTGGCTCTGGGGCCAACGTCCTGACTTTC
TRBV30	NA	TRBD2	TRBJ2-7	CAGRDGVSYEQYF	TGTGCCGGGAGGGACGGAGTCTCCTACGAGCAGTACTTC
TRBV7-2	NA	TRBD1	TRBJ1-6	CASSPEGQVNSPLHF	TGTGCCAGCAGCCCAGAGGGACAGGTTAATTCACCCCTCCACTTT
TRBV18	NA	NA	TRBJ1-5	CASSPGYSSNQPQHF	TGTGCCAGCTCACCGGGCTACAGTAGCAATCAGCCCCAGCATTTT
TRBV5-4	NA	TRBD2	TRBJ2-7	CASSQRTSGGSEQYF	TGTGCCAGCAGCCAAAGGACTAGCGGGGGTAGTGAGCAGTACTTC
TRBV27	NA	TRBD1	TRBJ1-5	CASSLSSRRDRNQPQHF	TGTGCCAGCAGTTTATCTTCTCGGAGGGACAGGAATCAGCCCCAGCATTTT
TRBV19	NA	NA	TRBJ2-2	CASSMIGGPNTGELFF	TGTGCCAGTAGTATGATTGGGGGCCCGAACACCGGGGAGCTGTTTTTT
TRBV28	NA	TRBD1	TRBJ1-2	CASSSLTGNYGYTF	TGTGCCAGCAGCTCTCTGACAGGGAACTATGGCTACACCTTC
TRBV3-1/TRBV3-2	NA	NA	TRBJ1-4	CASSQAGIGATNEKLFF	TGTGCCAGCAGCCAAGCGGGGATTGGGGCGACTAATGAAAAACTGTTTTTT
TRBV9	NA	NA	TRBJ1-1	CASSYGMGTEAFF	TGTGCCAGCAGCTACGGAATGGGTACTGAAGCTTTCTTT
TRBV6-4	NA	NA	TRBJ2-1	CASSDWGSGEQFF	TGTGCCAGCAGTGACTGGGGTAGCGGTGAGCAGTTCTTC
TRBV27	NA	NA	TRBJ1-5	CASSLTYTGDGQPQHF	TGTGCCAGCAGTTTAACCTACACAGGAGATGGTCAGCCCCAGCATTTT
TRBV6-5	NA	NA	TRBJ1-1	CASSPPRGPNTEAFF	TGTGCCAGCAGTCCCCCAAGGGGCCCGAACACTGAAGCTTTCTTT
TRBV5-5	NA	NA	TRBJ1-1	CASSLRVRDTEAFF	TGTGCCAGCAGCTTGAGGGTTCGGGACACTGAAGCTTTCTTT
TRBV7-6	NA	TRBD2	TRBJ2-1	CASSLLAGGTEQFF	TGTGCCAGCAGCTTACTAGCGGGGGGGACTGAGCAGTTCTTC
TRBV18	NA	NA	TRBJ1-4	CASSPPNGGTNEKLFF	TGTGCCAGCTCACCCCCTAACGGGGGCACTAATGAAAAACTGTTTTTT
TRBV4-2	NA	TRBD1	TRBJ1-6	CASKSPQGDSPLHF	TGTGCCAGCAAGTCGCCCCAGGGGGATTCACCCCTCCACTTT
TRBV5-1	NA	TRBD2	TRBJ2-4	CASSQTSGGRYIQYF	TGCGCCAGCAGCCAAACTAGCGGGGGGAGGTACATTCAGTACTTC
TRBV28	NA	NA	TRBJ1-4	CASGRATNEKLFF	TGTGCCTCCGGACGGGCAACTAATGAAAAACTGTTTTTT
TRBV28	NA	TRBD1	TRBJ2-1	CASSSAGTGHNEQFF	TGTGCCAGCAGTTCGGCCGGGACAGGCCACAATGAGCAGTTCTTC
TRBV5-5	once	NA	TRBJ2-5	CASSFPQETQYF	TGTGCCAGCAGCTTTCCTCAAGAGACCCAGTACTTC
TRBV5-4	once	NA	TRBJ2-7	CASRETVDNEQYF	TGTGCCAGCAGGGAAACAGTCGATAACGAGCAGTACTTC
TRBV9	NA	TRBD2	TRBJ2-3	CASSVGLAGGFTDTQYF	TGTGCCAGCAGCGTAGGGCTAGCGGGGGGGTTCACAGATACGCAGTATTTT
TRBV19	NA	NA	TRBJ1-3	CASSSQAGAGNTIYF	TGTGCCAGTAGTTCGCAGGCAGGGGCTGGAAACACCATATATTTT
TRBV4-2	NA	TRBD2	TRBJ2-2	CASSLGGSGTGELFF	TGTGCCAGCAGCCTGGGAGGGTCGGGCACCGGGGAGCTGTTTTTT
TRBV6-6	NA	NA	TRBJ1-2	CASNLRGERNYGYTF	TGTGCCAGCAACTTACGAGGCGAACGGAACTATGGCTACACCTTC
TRBV2	few	NA	TRBJ1-5	CASSAGNQPQHF	TGTGCCAGCAGTGCGGGCAACCAGCCCCAGCATTTT
TRBV20-1	NA	NA	TRBJ1-1	CSASLGSRGTEAFF	TGCAGTGCTAGTTTAGGGTCCAGAGGGACTGAAGCTTTCTTT
TRBV5-8	NA	TRBD1	TRBJ1-1	CASSLHRGSSVAEAFF	TGTGCCAGCAGCTTGCACAGGGGTAGTAGCGTCGCTGAAGCTTTCTTT
TRBV19	NA	NA	TRBJ1-1	CASSQRQSRIDTEAFF	TGTGCCAGTAGTCAACGCCAATCCAGAATAGACACTGAAGCTTTCTTT
TRBV7-2	NA	TRBD1	TRBJ2-7	CASSVGQGLGEQYF	TGTGCCAGCAGCGTGGGACAGGGCTTAGGCGAGCAGTACTTC
TRBV9	NA	TRBD2	TRBJ2-3	CASSVGQRGVTDTQYF	TGTGCCAGCAGCGTAGGCCAGCGGGGGGTCACAGATACGCAGTATTTT
TRBV4-2	few	NA	TRBJ2-1	CASSQSGPGHLVSNEQFF	TGTGCCAGCAGCCAATCTGGGCCGGGACACCTGGTTTCGAATGAGCAGTTCTTC
TRBV4-1	NA	NA	TRBJ1-2	CASSPSAAENYGYTF	TGCGCCAGCAGCCCATCGGCGGCAGAAAACTATGGCTACACCTTC
TRBV28	NA	TRBD1	TRBJ1-2	CASSPGGGQGAGYGYTF	TGTGCCAGCAGTCCCGGAGGGGGACAGGGGGCGGGCTATGGCTACACCTTC
TRBV19	few	TRBD1	TRBJ2-7	CASREGGANSYEQYF	TGTGCCAGTAGGGAAGGGGGCGCTAACTCCTACGAGCAGTACTTC
TRBV28	NA	NA	TRBJ1-4	CASSSGEYGTNEKLFF	TGTGCCAGCAGTTCGGGGGAATACGGAACTAATGAAAAACTGTTTTTT
TRBV6-2/TRBV6-3	NA	NA	TRBJ1-5	CASSYGGAGDQPQHF	TGTGCCAGCAGTTACGGGGGGGCCGGGGATCAGCCCCAGCATTTT
TRBV4-1	NA	NA	TRBJ1-1	CASSLRAFTNTEAFF	TGCGCCAGCAGCCTGCGGGCCTTCACTAACACTGAAGCTTTCTTT
TRBV6-5	NA	NA	TRBJ1-5	CASRSSGGQPQHF	TGTGCCAGCAGATCATCTGGGGGTCAGCCCCAGCATTTT
TRBV9	NA	NA	TRBJ1-1	CASSVSGREATEAFF	TGTGCCAGCAGCGTAAGCGGCAGGGAGGCCACTGAAGCTTTCTTT
TRBV23-1	NA	NA	TRBJ2-7	CASSQSARDSSSYEQYF	TGCGCCAGCAGCCAGAGTGCAAGGGACTCGAGCTCCTACGAGCAGTACTTC
TRBV2	NA	NA	TRBJ1-1	CASSAQERGTEAFF	TGTGCCAGCAGCGCACAAGAGCGGGGCACTGAAGCTTTCTTT
TRBV18	NA	NA	TRBJ2-5	CASSLGQKETQYF	TGTGCCAGCTCCCTAGGGCAGAAAGAGACCCAGTACTTC
TRBV19	NA	NA	TRBJ1-2	CASSIGIGGDYGYTF	TGTGCCAGTAGTATCGGGATAGGAGGCGACTATGGCTACACCTTC